One and the same sample provided the 10 T cell receptor beta chains below, sequenced in a study of graft-versus-host responses after intestinal transplantation. Libraries were prepared by immunoSEQ multiplex PCR; TCRdb keeps only in-frame clonotypes and omits some of them. The repertoire holds about 97,000 clones, with around nine tenths as singletons. The sequenced sample was PBMCs, obtained roughly 450 days after intestinal transplant. The receptor set was obtained from a human patient who received an intestinal transplant, so some T cells may come from the graft donor.

V and J are TRBV27 and TRBJ1-4; 7 bases are shared with TRBD1. J lost 5 bases, V lost 8 bases, and 8 bases had no gene match. Germline V lookup: CDR1 MNHEY, CDR2 SMNVEV (reference sequence). The length of the CDR3 is 14 residues. The CDR3 loop reads CASSNRDRNEKLFF. CDR3 sequence (DNA): TGTGCCAGCTCGAACCGGGACAGAAATGAAAAACTGTTTTTT.

This chain's CDR3 is CASSPTVSSYNEQFF. CDR3 nucleotides: TGTGCCAGCAGCCCCACAGTAAGCTCCTACAATGAGCAGTTCTTC. This chain links TRBV7-3 with TRBJ2-1, with D uncertain. V lost 5 bases and J 0 bases, leaving 11 bases between the germline ends. The CDR3 sequence is 15 residues long. Germline lookup yields CDR1 SGHTA and CDR2 FQGTGA. The variable domain in full, completed from reference TRBV7-3 and TRBJ2-1, reads GAGVSQTPSNKVTEKGKYVELRCDPISGHTALYWYRQSLGQGPEFLIYFQGTGAADDSGLPNDRFFAVRPEGSVSTLKIQRTERGDSAVYLCASSPTVSSYNEQFFGPGTRLTVL.

V is TRBV5-4 and J is TRBJ2-7, with 7 bases lining up with TRBD2. Looked up from germline, CDR1 is SGHNT and CDR2 is YYREEE (reference sequence). V was clipped by 4 bases and J by 2 bases; unmatched bases: 9. This CDR3 spans 15 amino acids. CDR3: CASSPSAGEAYEQYF. In nucleotides, the CDR3 is TGTGCCAGCAGCCCGTCGGCGGGGGAAGCCTACGAGCAGTACTTC.

The J gene is TRBJ1-5, the V gene TRBV5-5; D is unclear. This CDR3 is built from 12 residues. Germline CDR1 SGHKS, CDR2 YYEKEE (reference sequence). The germline V and J ends were trimmed by 0 bases and 6 bases, with 4 bases remaining between them. In DNA, the CDR3 is TGTGCCAGCAGCTTGGCCAGTCAGCCCCAGCATTTT. Translating gives CASSLASQPQHF.

The rearrangement uses TRBV10-3 and TRBJ2-3, with D possibly TRBD1 on 6 matching bases. Trimming took off 7 bases at V and 0 bases at J, with 11 bases between the two ends. Germline CDR1 and CDR2: ENHRY and SYGVKD. The CDR3 has 14 amino acids. The CDR3 bases are TGTGCCATCACCAGGACAGCCAGCACAGATACGCAGTATTTT. This codes for CAITRTASTDTQYF.

This sequence joins TRBV4-1 and TRBJ1-2, with D unresolved. Trimming shortened V by 0 bases and J by 5 bases, and 10 bases separated the two germline ends. This CDR3 contains 14 residues. CDR1 and CDR2 from the germline V gene are MGHRA and YSYEKL. Here the CDR3 reads CASSQDDPGYGYTF. CDR3 coding DNA: TGCGCCAGCAGCCAAGATGACCCGGGATATGGCTACACCTTC.

V usage is TRBV4-1 and J usage is TRBJ2-2; D uncertain. V was shortened by 0 bases and J by 8 bases, with 7 bases between the two germline ends. Germline V gives CDR1 MGHRA, CDR2 YSYEKL. This CDR3 region has 13 residues. The CDR3 coding sequence is TGCGCCAGCAGCCAAGAGTCTAGGGGGGAGCTGTTTTTT. It translates to CASSQESRGELFF.

The J gene is TRBJ2-7, the V gene TRBV4-1; possibly TRBD1 for D (6 bases). The CDR3 has 15 residues. V lost 1 base to trimming and J lost 5 bases, with 15 bases between them. Germline V gene sequence: CDR1 MGHRA, CDR2 YSYEKL. The CDR3 protein is CASSQVNREMDEQYF. The CDR3 region has the DNA TGCGCCAGCAGCCAAGTGAACAGGGAGATGGACGAGCAGTACTTC.

The chain couples TRBV6-5 to TRBJ2-7; D not resolved. The CDR3 has 13 amino acids. Germline-derived CDR1 and CDR2 are MNHEY and SVGAGI. Trimming took 8 bases from V and 0 from J, leaving 11 bases between them. The CDR3: CASALLSSYEQYF. The CDR3 DNA is TGTGCCAGCGCCCTATTAAGCTCCTACGAGCAGTACTTC.

The chain employs TRBV25-1 and TRBJ1-1, with 7 nucleotides matching TRBD1. The CDR3 totals 15 residues. Trimming took 6 bases from V and 1 from J; bases not matched to a gene: 8. CDR1 MGHDK and CDR2 SYGVNS come from the germline V gene. CDR3 protein: CASRAPTGKNTEAFF. As DNA, the CDR3 is TGTGCCAGCAGGGCCCCGACAGGGAAGAACACTGAAGCTTTCTTT.